This TCR beta chain was documented in a study of shared clonotypes between healthy human individuals (dated by TCRdb to the early 2020s). Context from the whole study: The cohort comprised a couple of women and a few men aged 18 to 49 years. Per donor, leukapheresis produced somewhere between about 0.85 and 10 billion PBMCs. To increase sequencing depth and limit assay-specific biases, TCR repertoire library preparation and sequencing were carried out by different laboratories using diverse techniques. Blood TCR repertoires of a handful of healthy adults were deeply sequenced to estimate repertoire size and the extent of clonotype sharing between individuals. What the work shows at the level of the full study, not this receptor alone: Pairwise subsampling indicated that sequencing depth was expected to affect the degree of clonotype sharing among donors. Because the study included only a small number of donors, the genetic and exposure-history diversity represented was limited. Sampling was limited to blood, and TCR repertoires in tissue likely differ from TCR repertoires in blood.

On this clone: No antigen is known for it. A far larger clone is off by one base, so a read error is likely.

CDR3 length: 15 amino acids, cysteine to phenylalanine. Left in the record is the CDR3 DNA by itself, 45 bases read in frame from the first base. CDR1 and CDR2, per the germline V gene, are SGHRS and YFSETQ. TCR CDR3 regions were amplified from genomic DNA by multiplex PCR using the deep immunoSEQ assay. Genomic DNA extracted from each cell subset was distributed evenly over all wells of several immunoSEQ 96-well plates, and each plate served as one replicate. For unsorted PBMC, 300 ng genomic DNA, equal to 30,000 or so T cell genomes, was loaded into each replicate PCR. Ten immunoSEQ deep assay plates were used to sequence the unsorted PBMC genomic DNA. Purified libraries were measured with a Qubit 3.0 fluorometer, size-checked on a Bioanalyzer 2100, and measured again with the KAPA Library Quantification kit. Every immunoSEQ 96-well plate was sequenced on a separate single-read 150-cycle Illumina NextSeq 550 flow cell. Concerning the study's data processing: Because only junctional sequences without quality scores were contained in the immunoSEQ output, filtering matching that applied to full-length reads could not be performed. To assign V/J genes and CDR3, sequences were annotated against IMGT germline references using PyIR, a Python wrapper for IgBLAST v1.9. Reads with weak V/J assignments (E-value above 1e-6), missing CDR3, stop codons, out-of-frame junctions, or ambiguous translated residues were removed. V3J clonotypes were defined as sequences sharing the same inferred V gene, J gene, and CDR3 amino acid sequence. Percentage overlap between repertoires was computed as shared unique clonotypes divided by the size of the smaller repertoire. RTK rarefaction, the Chao1 estimator, and Recon v2.1 estimates of unobserved clonotypes were used to assess repertoire richness. Held by TCRdb, this immuneACCESS table contains in-frame sequences only and omits some clones. Under half of the omission traces to an unresolved V gene where checked; the cause of the rest is unknown. The V and J calls and clone size were taken over from that table, and D and trimming were inferred from the DNA. This sample holds about half a million clones; roughly four fifths were observed only once. 12% of the sample is taken by the ten largest.

Healthy HIV-negative adults with no recently reported acute infections or vaccinations were included as donors. All donors were Caucasian adults living in Nashville, Tennessee, USA. For unsorted samples, about 90 million PBMCs were counted and genomic DNA was extracted with the QIAamp DNA Blood Mini kit. After blood collection by leukapheresis, PBMCs were isolated using Ficoll-Histopaque density gradient centrifugation and then cryopreserved in the vapor phase of liquid nitrogen. The chain uses TRBV5-1 and TRBJ1-5; TRBD1 could be the D gene, as 5 bases match. The sample consisted of PBMCs. The TCR was taken from a woman aged 40-49 years in good health. Some clones in this sample may be carry-over from other donors' samples. At the DNA level, the sequence is TGCGCCAGCAGCTTGTATGACAGTAGCGATCAGCCCCAGCATTTT. Translated, it gives CASSLYDSSDQPQHF.